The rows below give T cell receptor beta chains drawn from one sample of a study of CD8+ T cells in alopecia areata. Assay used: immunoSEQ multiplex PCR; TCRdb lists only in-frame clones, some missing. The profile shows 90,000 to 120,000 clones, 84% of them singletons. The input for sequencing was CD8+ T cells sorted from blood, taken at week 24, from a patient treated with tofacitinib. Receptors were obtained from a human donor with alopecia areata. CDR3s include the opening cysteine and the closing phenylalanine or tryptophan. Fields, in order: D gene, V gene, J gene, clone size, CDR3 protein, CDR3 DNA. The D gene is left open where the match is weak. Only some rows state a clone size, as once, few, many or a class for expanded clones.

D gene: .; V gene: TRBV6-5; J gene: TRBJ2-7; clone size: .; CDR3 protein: CASSYSVGVKYEQYF; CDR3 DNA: TGTGCCAGCAGTTACTCGGTGGGGGTCAAATACGAGCAGTACTTC
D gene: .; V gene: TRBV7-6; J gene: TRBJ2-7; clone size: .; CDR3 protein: CASSLGGAPSYEQYF; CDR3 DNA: TGTGCCAGCAGCTTAGGGGGTGCCCCGTCCTACGAGCAGTACTTC
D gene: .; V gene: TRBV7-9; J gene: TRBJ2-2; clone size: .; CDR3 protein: CASSLDTLNTGELFF; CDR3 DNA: TGTGCCAGCAGCTTAGACACCCTTAACACCGGGGAGCTGTTTTTT
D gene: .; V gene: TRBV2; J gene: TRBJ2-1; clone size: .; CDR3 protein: CASPDRSSYNEQFF; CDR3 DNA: TGTGCCAGCCCAGACAGGAGCTCCTACAATGAGCAGTTCTTC
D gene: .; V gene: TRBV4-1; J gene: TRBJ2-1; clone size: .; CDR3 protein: CASSQVGQEQFF; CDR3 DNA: TGCGCCAGCAGCCAAGTTGGGCAGGAGCAGTTCTTC
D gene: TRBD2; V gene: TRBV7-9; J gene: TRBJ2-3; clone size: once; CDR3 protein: CASSFRGGAADTQYF; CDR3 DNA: TGTGCCAGCAGCTTCCGCGGGGGGGCCGCAGATACGCAGTATTTT
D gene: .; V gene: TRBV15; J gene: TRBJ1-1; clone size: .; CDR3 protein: CATSRDSESTEAFF; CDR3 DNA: TGTGCCACCAGCAGAGATTCGGAATCGACAGAAGCTTTCTTT
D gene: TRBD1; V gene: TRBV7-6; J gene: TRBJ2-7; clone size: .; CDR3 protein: CASSPAGQGYEQYF; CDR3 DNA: TGTGCCAGCAGCCCAGCCGGACAGGGGTACGAGCAGTACTTC
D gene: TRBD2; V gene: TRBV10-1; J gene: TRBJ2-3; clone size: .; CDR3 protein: CASSTGTRFTDTQYF; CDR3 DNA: TGCGCCAGCAGTACCGGGACTAGATTCACAGATACGCAGTATTTT
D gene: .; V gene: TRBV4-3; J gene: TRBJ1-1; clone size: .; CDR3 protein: CASSQDTRGTEAFF; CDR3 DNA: TGCGCCAGCAGCCAAGATACACGTGGCACTGAAGCTTTCTTT
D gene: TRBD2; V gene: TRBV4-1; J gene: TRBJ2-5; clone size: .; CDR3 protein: CASSQVAGGKETQYF; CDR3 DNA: TGCGCCAGCAGCCAAGTGGCGGGGGGGAAGGAGACCCAGTACTTC
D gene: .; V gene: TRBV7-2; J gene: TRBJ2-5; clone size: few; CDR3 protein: CASSLYRANPETQYF; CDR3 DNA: TGTGCCAGCAGCTTATATCGGGCCAATCCCGAGACCCAGTACTTC
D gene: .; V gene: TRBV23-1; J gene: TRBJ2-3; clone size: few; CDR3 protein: CASSQSDRYRTDTQYF; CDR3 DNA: TGCGCCAGCAGTCAGTCCGACAGATACCGCACAGATACGCAGTATTTT
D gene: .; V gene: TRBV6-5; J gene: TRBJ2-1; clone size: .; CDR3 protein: CASSAPYSYNEQFF; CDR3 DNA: TGTGCCAGCAGCGCTCCTTACTCCTACAATGAGCAGTTCTTC
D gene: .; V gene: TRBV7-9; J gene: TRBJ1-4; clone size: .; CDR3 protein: CASSLVSQRGEKLFF; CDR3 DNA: TGTGCCAGCAGCTTAGTATCCCAACGAGGCGAAAAACTGTTTTTT